These 22 T cell receptor beta chains came from one sample sequenced in a study of T cell changes during pregnancy in multiple sclerosis. Sequenced by immunoSEQ multiplex PCR; TCRdb stores in-frame clones only, minus some. The repertoire holds 61,000 or so clones, with 80% to 95% as singletons. Sample: CD4+ T cells from peripheral blood mononuclear cells, taken before pregnancy. The receptors come from a female donor with multiple sclerosis, enrolled in a pregnancy study.

J is TRBJ2-5 and V is TRBV25-1, with 7 bases lining up with TRBD1. The J call may be incorrect, as the DNA end agrees better with TRBJ2-7. Germline assignment: CDR1 MGHDK and CDR2 SYGVNS. CDR3 length: 14 amino acids. The CDR3 sequence: CASSGRQGADEQYF. In DNA, the CDR3 is TGTGCCAGCAGTGGGAGACAGGGTGCGGACGAGCAGTACTTC.

The CDR3 reads CASSLGGSADTQYF. The CDR3 bases are TGTGCCAGCAGTCTTGGGGGGTCGGCAGATACGCAGTATTTT. This chain uses TRBV6-4 with TRBJ2-3; the D gene is possibly TRBD2 (6 bases). The CDR3 contains 14 residues. Deletions cut 5 bases from V and 4 bases from J, with 13 bases between. Germline V gene sequence: CDR1 MRHNA, CDR2 SNTAGT.

The chain links TRBV5-4 to TRBJ1-1, with D possibly TRBD1 on 6 matching bases. V lost 0 bases and J 3 bases, leaving 15 bases between the germline ends. Germline CDR1 SGHNT, CDR2 YYREEE (reference sequence). This CDR3 region has 16 residues. In DNA form, the CDR3 reads TGTGCCAGCAGCTTGGCCGGGGGGCGGTCTGACACTGAAGCTTTCTTT. It is translated as CASSLAGGRSDTEAFF.

V and J are TRBV5-4 and TRBJ1-1; no reliable D call. CDR3 length: 15 residues. With 4 bases removed from V and 1 base from J, the gap between germline ends came to 14 bases. CDR1 SGHNT and CDR2 YYREEE come from the germline V gene (reference sequence). In DNA form, the CDR3 reads TGTGCCAGCAGCGGATCCGGGAGAGGGAACACTGAAGCTTTCTTT. This codes for CASSGSGRGNTEAFF.

This chain connects TRBV7-6 to TRBJ2-7; the match to TRBD1 covers 11 bases. Germline values: CDR1 SGHVS, CDR2 FNYEAQ. After removal of 5 bases from V and 0 bases from J, the junction contained 12 bases not matched to a gene. There are 18 residues in the CDR3. CDR3 sequence (DNA): TGTGCCAGCAGCGACGGGACAGGGGGACTTAGGAGCTCCTACGAGCAGTACTTC. This gives the protein CASSDGTGGLRSSYEQYF.

The J gene is TRBJ2-5, the V gene TRBV10-3, with 11 bases aligning to TRBD1. The J call may be mistaken, given a closer DNA end match to TRBJ2-7. The CDR3 consists of 17 residues. Germline V gene sequence: CDR1 ENHRY, CDR2 SYGVKD. CDR3 coding DNA: TGTGCCATCAGTGAGTCCTTGGGACAGGGGGGTTTCTACGAGCAGTACTTC. This gives the protein CAISESLGQGGFYEQYF.

The V and J genes are TRBV13 and TRBJ2-7; 11 nucleotides agree with TRBD2. The CDR3 totals 14 residues. With V trimmed by 5 bases and J by 4 bases, 4 bases remained unmatched. Germline loops: CDR1 PRHDT, CDR2 FYEKMQ (reference sequence). The CDR3 DNA reads as TGTGCCAGCAGCCGGGGACTAGCGGTATACGAGCAGTACTTC. Its translation is CASSRGLAVYEQYF. The full variable domain, rest sourced from reference TRBV13 and TRBJ2-7, is AAGVIQSPRHLIKEKRETATLKCYPIPRHDTVYWYQQGPGQDPQFLISFYEKMQSDKGSIPDRFSAQQFSDYHSELNMSSLELGDSALYFCASSRGLAVYEQYFGPGTRLTVT.

The chain combines TRBV11-3 with TRBJ2-1; 9 bases match TRBD2. V was pared by 2 bases and J by 8 bases, with 4 bases of the junction left unmatched. CDR3 length: 14 residues. The germline gives CDR1 SGHNT, CDR2 YENEEA. The CDR3 here is CASSLRAGGDEQFF. CDR3 nucleotide sequence: TGTGCCAGCAGCTTAAGAGCGGGAGGAGATGAGCAGTTCTTC.

The J gene is TRBJ2-1, the V gene TRBV10-2; 7 positions match TRBD2. J gave up 2 bases and V 11 bases, and 9 bases lay outside the gene matches. The germline V gene has CDR1 WSHSY and CDR2 SAAADI. The CDR3 extends over 14 amino acids. In DNA form, the CDR3 reads TGCGCCGGGAAGCGGGATGGTACCTACAATGAGCAGTTCTTC. Protein: CAGKRDGTYNEQFF.

The chain combines TRBV30 with TRBJ2-7; D is possibly TRBD1 (6 bases). This CDR3 region has 12 residues. V dropped 7 bases and J dropped 1 base, with 11 bases sitting between them. Germline loops: CDR1 GTSNPN, CDR2 SVGIG (reference sequence). The DNA for the CDR3 is TGTGCCTTTAAGACAGGTTCCTACGAGCAGTACTTC. Amino acid sequence: CAFKTGSYEQYF. The variable domain in full, with the rest retrieved from reference TRBV30 and TRBJ2-7, is SQTIHQWPATLVQPVGSPLSLECTVEGTSNPNLYWYRQAAGRGLQLLFYSVGIGQISSEVPQNLSASRPQDRQFILSSKKLLLSDSGFYLCAFKTGSYEQYFGPGTRLTVT.

The chain joins TRBV19 to TRBJ2-7, with D perhaps matching TRBD2 (6 bases). The CDR3 is made up of 14 amino acids. The V end was cut by 0 bases, the J end by 6 bases, with 12 bases between. Germline V gene data show CDR1 as LNHDA and CDR2 as SQIVND (reference sequence). The CDR3 bases are TGTGCCAGTAGTATAGATTGGGGGGACGGCGAGCAGTACTTC. Its translation: CASSIDWGDGEQYF.

The rearrangement uses TRBV4-2 and TRBJ1-2; D remains unclear. The germline V and J ends were trimmed by 4 bases and 7 bases, with 13 bases remaining between them. The germline CDR1 and CDR2 sequences are LGHNA and YNFKEQ. The CDR3 sequence is 13 residues long. CDR3 sequence reads: CASSPQASSGYTF. Written as DNA, the CDR3 is TGTGCCAGCAGCCCTCAGGCTTCCTCTGGCTACACCTTC.

The chain carries TRBV12-5 and TRBJ1-1; 9 bases line up with TRBD1. The V and J ends lost 2 bases and 2 bases, in that order; junction bases with no gene match: 15. Germline lookup yields CDR1 LGHNT and CDR2 FRNRAP. The CDR3 is 19 residues long. CDR3: CASGLSSGTGSELNTEAFF. The CDR3 nucleotides read TGTGCTAGTGGTTTGTCGTCCGGGACAGGGAGTGAACTAAACACTGAAGCTTTCTTT.

Only one count was recorded for this clone. This chain links TRBV19 with TRBJ2-3, with TRBD2 matching 8 bases. The ends lost 7 bases at V and 1 base at J; junction bases unmatched: 1. CDR1 and CDR2 from the germline V gene are LNHDA and SQIVND (reference sequence). The CDR3 is 13 residues long. The CDR3 DNA reads TGTGCCAGTAAGACTAGCGGCACAGATACGCAGTATTTT. It yields the protein CASKTSGTDTQYF. Full variable domain (remainder filled in from reference TRBV19 and TRBJ2-3): DGGITQSPKYLFRKEGQNVTLSCEQNLNHDAMYWYRQDPGQGLRLIYYSQIVNDFQKGDIAEGYSVSREKKESFPLTVTSAQKNPTAFYLCASKTSGTDTQYFGPGTRLTVL.

Only one count was recorded for this clone. This chain joins TRBV27 and TRBJ1-5; weak D call: TRBD1 (5 bases). This CDR3 spans 16 amino acids. The germline V gene has CDR1 MNHEY and CDR2 SMNVEV (reference sequence). Trimming pared 1 base from V and 0 bases from J, leaving 10 bases between. DNA of the CDR3: TGTGCCAGCAGTTTATACGGACAATATAGCAATCAGCCCCAGCATTTT. It is translated as CASSLYGQYSNQPQHF.

The chain has TRBV29-1 and TRBJ1-2, with D perhaps matching TRBD1 (5 bases). Germline values: CDR1 SQVTM, CDR2 ANQGSEA. The V gene lost 6 bases and the J gene lost 0 bases, with 14 bases spanning the gap. CDR3 length: 14 residues. The CDR3 spells CSVAGLGTNYGYTF. In DNA form, the CDR3 reads TGCAGCGTGGCAGGGTTAGGTACTAACTATGGCTACACCTTC. Based on the CDR3 plus reference TRBV29-1 and TRBJ1-2, the full variable domain is SAVISQKPSRDICQRGTSLTIQCQVDSQVTMMFWYRQQPGQSLTLIATANQGSEATYESGFVIDKFPISRPNLTFSTLTVSNMSPEDSSIYLCSVAGLGTNYGYTFGSGTRLTVV.

The chain has TRBV10-1 and TRBJ1-5, with 7 bases that match TRBD1. Unmatched junction bases numbered 7, after V lost 2 bases and J lost 0 bases. The CDR3 has 17 residues. Germline loops: CDR1 WNHNN, CDR2 SYGVQD (reference sequence). The CDR3 protein is CASSETRDSYSNQPQHF. The CDR3 nucleotides are TGCGCCAGCAGTGAGACAAGGGACAGCTATAGCAATCAGCCCCAGCATTTT.

V is TRBV4-3 and J is TRBJ1-1, with 9 nucleotides matching TRBD1. Germline loops: CDR1 LGHNA, CDR2 YSLEER. With V trimmed by 1 base and J by 7 bases, 7 bases remained unmatched. The CDR3 spans 15 residues. The CDR3 DNA follows: TGCGCCAGCAGCCAAGCACAGGGGGCGTCGGGTGAAGCTTTCTTT. It translates to CASSQAQGASGEAFF.

This rearrangement joins TRBV6-5 to TRBJ1-5; 8 bases are shared with TRBD1. V gave up 6 bases and J gave up 5 bases; unmatched junction bases: 9. Per germline, CDR1 MNHEY and CDR2 SVGAGI. CDR3 length: 15 amino acids. This CDR3 is CASSPTGELDQPQHF. The CDR3, as DNA: TGTGCCAGCAGCCCGACAGGGGAGTTGGATCAGCCCCAGCATTTT.

This chain joins TRBV28 and TRBJ2-1; no clear D. Deletions cut 2 bases from V and 1 base from J, with 9 bases between. This CDR3 is built from 15 residues. Germline-derived CDR1 and CDR2 are MDHEN and SYDVKM. As DNA, the CDR3 is TGTGCCAGCAGTTTACTTCGGAGATCCTACAATGAGCAGTTCTTC. Protein sequence: CASSLLRRSYNEQFF.

The rearrangement links TRBV18 to TRBJ1-4; 11 nucleotides match TRBD1. This CDR3 is 14 amino acids long. Losses at the gene ends were 5 bases for V and 7 bases for J; bases not matched to a gene: 3. From germline, CDR1 is KGHSH and CDR2 LQKENI. The DNA of the CDR3 is TGTGCCAGCTCATCGGGACAGGGGGGTGAAAAACTGTTTTTT. Translated: CASSSGQGGEKLFF.

V and J are TRBV7-2 and TRBJ2-7; possible D gene TRBD2, 6 bases. The CDR3 is 13 amino acids. Deletions cut 1 base from V and 6 bases from J, with 10 bases between. Germline V gene sequence: CDR1 SGHTA, CDR2 FQGNSA. CDR3 in DNA: TGTGCCAGCAGCTTAGACGGGAGAGGCGAGCAGTACTTC. It translates to CASSLDGRGEQYF.